This T cell receptor (beta chain) was identified during a study of blood T cell repertoires in COVID-19. As for the study in general: Nucleic acid was either cDNA or gDNA, and it came from T cells, B-cell-depleted T cells, or PBMCs.

The CDR3 runs to 16 residues. In germline, CDR1 is SGDLS, CDR2 YYNGEE. V was pared by 3 bases and J by 7 bases, with 20 bases between. Sequencing used immunoSEQ multiplex PCR; TCRdb keeps in-frame clones, though not all of them. The data hold some 150,000 clones, with 80% to 90% observed a single time. This TCR was recovered from a woman aged 40 to 49 with acute or convalescent COVID-19. The chain joins TRBV9 to TRBJ2-1; TRBD2 is a possible D gene (5 bases). Material for sequencing was peripheral blood. CDR3 in amino acids: CASSAPILVTQNEQFF. The DNA for the CDR3 is TGTGCCAGCAGCGCCCCAATACTAGTTACCCAAAATGAGCAGTTCTTC.